These 25 T cell receptor beta chains share one sample of origin, sequenced in a study of T cells after yellow fever vaccination. Each CDR3 protein is one row after TCRdb ran MiXCR on the 5' RACE reads. The table records about 68,000 distinct CDR3 sequences, 5% to 8% of them present only once. The source was CD8+ T cells sorted from PBMCs, collected 45 days after the first yellow fever vaccination. The origin of the receptors is a man aged 18 to 30 who received the YFV17D yellow fever vaccine.

Only a few counts were recorded for this clonotype. The chain employs TRBV4-2 and TRBJ1-5; tentative D call: TRBD1 (5 bases). CDR1 and CDR2 (germline): LGHNA, YNFKEQ. V lost 3 bases and J 5 bases, leaving 17 bases between the germline ends. There are 16 residues in the CDR3. CDR3 nucleotide sequence: TGTGCCAGCAGCCACCTATCGGGACCGACAGATCAGCCCCAGCATTTT. This encodes CASSHLSGPTDQPQHF.

The V gene is TRBV6-2 or TRBV6-3, the J gene TRBJ2-7, with no clear D. The CDR3 loop spans 13 amino acids. Germline CDR1 and CDR2: MNHEY and SVGEGT. V lost 1 base to trimming and J lost 4 bases, with 8 bases between them. CDR3 coding DNA: TGTGCCAGCAGTTACTACTCTAGTTACGAGCAGTACGTC. As protein: CASSYYSSYEQYV.

This clonotype was picked up a small number of times. The rearrangement links TRBV7-2 to TRBJ2-5; TRBD2 aligns across 12 bases. Germline CDR1 reads SGHTA; CDR2 reads FQGNSA. This CDR3 spans 16 amino acids. Trimming at V came to 5 bases and at J to 1 base, leaving 5 bases not matched to a gene. The CDR3: CASSPTSGGLQETQYF. CDR3 coding DNA: TGTGCCAGCAGCCCTACTAGCGGGGGGCTCCAAGAGACCCAGTACTTC.

This clonotype has a handful of counts. The rearrangement joins TRBV20-1 to TRBJ1-2, with D uncertain. V was pared by 3 bases and J by 6 bases, with 8 bases between. Germline-derived CDR1 and CDR2 are DFQATT and SNEGSKA (reference sequence). CDR3 length equals 11 residues. CDR3 amino acids: CSARGEDGYTF. CDR3 DNA sequence: TGCAGTGCTAGGGGTGAGGATGGCTACACCTTC.

This clonotype was seen ten or more times. V is TRBV12-3 or TRBV12-4 and J is TRBJ2-2; D is undetermined. The germline V and J ends were trimmed by 2 bases and 3 bases, with 10 bases remaining between them. The CDR3 covers 15 residues. The DNA for the CDR3 is TGTGCCAGCAGTTTAAGATCTGGGCACACCGGGGAGCTGTTTTTT. This translates into CASSLRSGHTGELFF.

This clonotype was seen ten or more times. The chain joins TRBV20-1 to TRBJ2-3; 7 bases fit TRBD2. V shed 4 bases, J shed 2 bases, and the junction held 6 bases outside the gene matches. In germline, CDR1 is DFQATT, CDR2 SNEGSKA (reference sequence). This CDR3 spans 14 amino acids. Here the CDR3 reads CSAMTGGFTDTQYF. Here the CDR3 DNA reads TGCAGTGCTATGACCGGGGGGTTCACAGATACGCAGTATTTT.

The chain couples TRBV7-2 to TRBJ2-7, with 7 bases fitting TRBD1. The CDR3 has 15 amino acids. Germline CDR1 reads SGHTA; CDR2 reads FQGNSA. J was trimmed by 3 bases and V by 1 base; bases with no gene match: 6. CDR3 sequence reads: CASSLVGGVDYEQYV. CDR3 sequence (DNA): TGTGCCAGCAGCTTAGTAGGGGGCGTCGACTACGAGCAGTACGTC.

This clonotype appeared many times. The chain recombines TRBV7-3 with TRBJ2-5; tentatively, D is TRBD2 (6 bases). Trimming removed 6 bases from V and 3 bases from J, with 17 bases in between. The CDR3 length is 15 residues. Germline loops: CDR1 SGHTA, CDR2 FQGTGA. CDR3 nucleotides: TGTGCCAGCAGGGAGCCGGGACTGGAAAAAGAGACCCAGTACTTC. Amino acid sequence: CASREPGLEKETQYF.

The chain combines TRBV5-1 with TRBJ2-1, with 8 nucleotides matching TRBD2. This CDR3 has 15 residues. V trimming: 7 bases; J trimming: 2 bases; junction bases outside the gene matches: 8. Germline lookup yields CDR1 SGHRS and CDR2 YFSETQ. CDR3 in amino acids: CASRSGGIAYNEQFF. The CDR3 coding sequence is TGCGCCAGCCGGTCGGGGGGGATCGCCTACAATGAGCAGTTCTTC.

This clonotype turned up a few times. The rearrangement links TRBV20-1 to TRBJ1-1, with 10 bases identical to TRBD1. There are 18 residues in the CDR3. V shed 6 bases and J 4 bases; nucleotides not matched to a gene: 20. In germline, CDR1 is DFQATT, CDR2 SNEGSKA (reference sequence). For the CDR3, the DNA is TGCAGTGCCTCAGCGTTGCCGGGACAGGGGTATTCGGTCACTGAAGCTTTCTTT. It specifies CSASALPGQGYSVTEAFF.

Only a few counts were recorded for this clonotype. V usage is TRBV12-3 or TRBV12-4 and J usage is TRBJ1-2, with D possibly being TRBD1 (5 bases). This CDR3 is 15 amino acids long. V lost 6 bases and J lost 2, with 16 bases in between. The CDR3 nucleotides read TGTGCCAGCAGCCCATCCGAGGGACTCAACTATGGCTACACCTTC. Amino acids: CASSPSEGLNYGYTF.

This clonotype was counted only a few times. The rearrangement uses TRBV7-2 and TRBJ2-7, with D hard to call. Germline CDR1 reads SGHTA; CDR2 reads FQGNSA. Trimming pared 1 base from V and 7 bases from J, leaving 11 bases between. This CDR3 comprises 13 residues. Written as DNA, the CDR3 is TGTGCCAGCAGCTTAGGGATCTCGGCTGAGCAGTACGTC. It is translated as CASSLGISAEQYV.

The chain carries TRBV7-8 and TRBJ1-1, with unresolved D. V was trimmed by 3 bases and J by 8 bases, leaving 10 bases between them. The V gene's germline CDR1 is SGHVS and CDR2 FQNEAQ. The CDR3 contains 12 residues. The CDR3 sequence is CASSFVGTEAFF. For the CDR3, the DNA is TGTGCCAGCAGCTTCGTCGGAACAGAAGCTTTCTTT.

This clonotype has more than one count but fewer than ten. This sequence joins TRBV5-1 and TRBJ2-5; TRBD1 agrees at 10 bases. Germline V gene lookup returns CDR1 SGHRS and CDR2 YFSETQ. This CDR3 has 15 residues. V trimming: 4 bases; J trimming: 4 bases; junction bases outside the gene matches: 7. CDR3 residues: CASSPGQGVGETQYF. The CDR3 DNA reads TGCGCCAGCAGCCCCGGACAGGGGGTGGGAGAGACCCAGTACTTC.

The rearrangement links TRBV7-8 to TRBJ2-1; D gene uncertain. The CDR3 has 16 amino acids. Trimming took 1 base from V and 3 from J, leaving 13 bases between them. CDR1 is SGHVS and CDR2 is FQNEAQ in the germline V gene. The CDR3 sequence is CASSLVSPGNYNEQFF. In nucleotides, the CDR3 is TGTGCCAGCAGCTTAGTGAGTCCAGGAAACTACAATGAGCAGTTCTTC.

This clonotype was detected only a few times. This chain joins TRBV7-8 and TRBJ2-3; 7 nucleotides align to TRBD2. This CDR3 region has 14 residues. Losses at the gene ends were 5 bases for V and 1 base for J; bases not matched to a gene: 3. Germline assignment: CDR1 SGHVS and CDR2 FQNEAQ. CDR3 in DNA: TGTGCCAGCAGCGCCCGGGGGGGCACAGATACGCAGTATTTT. Protein: CASSARGGTDTQYF.

This clonotype was recorded many times. V and J are TRBV28 and TRBJ2-7, with 9 bases matching TRBD1. With V trimmed by 5 bases and J by 2 bases, 10 bases remained unmatched. The CDR3 is made up of 16 amino acids. Germline V gives CDR1 MDHEN, CDR2 SYDVKM. CDR3 region: CASSLPGTGNPYEQYV. CDR3 sequence (DNA): TGTGCCAGCAGTCTACCCGGGACAGGGAATCCCTACGAGCAGTACGTC.

This clonotype has a handful of counts. The genes are TRBV6-1 and TRBJ1-2, with D possibly matching TRBD1 (6 bases). With 7 bases removed from V and 4 bases from J, the gap between germline ends came to 22 bases. Germline CDR1 is MNHNS and CDR2 is SASEGT. The CDR3 runs to 16 residues. As DNA, the CDR3 is TGTGCCAGCATGAAGGATTGGGGGCGCCAGCTCTATGGCTACACCTTC. Translating it yields CASMKDWGRQLYGYTF.

This clonotype was seen at least ten times. This sequence joins TRBV7-9 and TRBJ2-1; D is unresolved. V was clipped by 7 bases and J by 9 bases, with 19 bases between them. The CDR3 contains 14 residues. Germline V lookup: CDR1 SEHNR, CDR2 FQNEAQ (reference sequence). CDR3 nucleotide sequence: TGTGCCAGCACCGTGATTGAAAGTCCGAGTGAGCAGTTCTTC. The encoded protein is CASTVIESPSEQFF.

This clonotype has ten or more counts. The V call is TRBV4-1, the J call TRBJ2-7, with D unclear. The V gene's germline CDR1 is MGHRA and CDR2 YSYEKL. V gave up 0 bases and J gave up 2 bases, with 8 bases separating them. CDR3 length: 14 residues. The CDR3 DNA reads TGCGCCAGCAGCCAAGACCCCGGAACCTACGAGCAGTACGTC. Translated, it gives CASSQDPGTYEQYV.

The genes are TRBV10-2 and TRBJ1-1; D unresolved. Germline CDR1 WSHSY, CDR2 SAAADI. This CDR3 region has 13 residues. Trimming removed 6 bases at V and 2 bases at J, with 10 bases between. CDR3 loop: CASRWTANTEAFF. CDR3 nucleotide sequence: TGCGCCAGCAGGTGGACGGCTAACACTGAAGCTTTCTTT.

This clonotype occurred once. An end of the junction differs from the germline gene, which may be a read error. The chain is built from TRBV7-3 and TRBJ1-1, with D unclear. In germline, CDR1 is SGHTA, CDR2 FQGTGA. This CDR3 has 13 amino acids. DNA for the CDR3: TGTGTCAGCAGCTTAAGGGAGGACACTGAAGCTTTCTTT. The encoded protein is CVSSLREDTEAFF.

The table lists this clonotype with a few counts. As DNA, the CDR3 is TGTGCCAGCTCGACTAGCGGGGTCACAGATACGCAGTATTTT. Translation: CASSTSGVTDTQYF. The J gene is TRBJ2-3, the V gene TRBV7-9; 11 nucleotides agree with TRBD2. CDR3 length: 14 amino acids. The V gene end was trimmed by 8 bases and the J gene end by 2 bases; junction bases not matched to a gene: 3. The germline V gene encodes CDR1 SEHNR and CDR2 FQNEAQ (reference sequence).

A note on this clonotype: Since a much larger clone is just one base distant, this may be a read error. V gene TRBV5-6 combines with J gene TRBJ1-2, with unresolved D. Germline loops: CDR1 SGHDT, CDR2 YYEEEE. Trimming removed 2 bases from V and 7 bases from J, with 6 bases in between. The CDR3 runs 11 residues. The CDR3 DNA reads TGTGCCAGCAGCTTTCATGCTGGCTACACCTTC. Its protein product is CASSFHAGYTF.

This clonotype was counted at least ten times. The rearrangement joins TRBV3-1 to TRBJ2-3; D remains unclear. This CDR3 is built from 18 residues. Between the trimmed V and J ends, which lost 3 bases and 0 bases, there was a span of 19 bases. Germline V gene lookup returns CDR1 LGHDT and CDR2 YNNKEL (reference sequence). CDR3 sequence reads: CASSQLWSERASTDTQYF. The CDR3 DNA reads TGTGCCAGCAGCCAGCTATGGAGTGAGAGAGCTAGCACAGATACGCAGTATTTT.